This T cell receptor beta chain derives from a study of blood T cell repertoires in COVID-19. The protocol was immunoSEQ multiplex PCR, while the TCRdb copy is restricted to in-frame clones and leaves out a portion. The data show about 430,000 clones, approximately 90% seen once. This clone showed up just a few times. Cohorts were determined from participant-reported clinical history. Individuals in the exposed group had encountered a COVID-19 case within 2 weeks preceding study entry. The sequenced sample consisted of PBMCs or T cells enriched from blood (not recorded which). This TCR was sampled from a woman aged 18 to 35 who had been exposed to COVID-19.

CDR3: CASSEVPGASYEQYF. DNA of the CDR3: TGTGCCAGCAGTGAAGTCCCAGGGGCATCCTACGAGCAGTACTTC. This rearrangement joins TRBV6-1 to TRBJ2-7; D possibly corresponds to TRBD1 (6 bases). The V end was cut by 1 base, the J end by 1 base, with 11 bases between. Germline loops: CDR1 MNHNS, CDR2 SASEGT. The CDR3 is 15 amino acids.